Following are 27 T cell receptor beta chains from one sample sequenced in a study of T-cell memory formation after mild COVID-19. In TCRdb, the 5' RACE reads were re-called with MiXCR into one record per CDR3 protein. The sample has roughly 340,000 distinct CDR3 sequences; roughly 15% are singletons. The sequencing sample was made of PBMCs or a T cell subset sorted from them (not recorded which). Receptors were obtained from a young man who had mild COVID-19 (a few samples of this study predate the infection). Cell type and time point are not known.

This clonotype was detected a few times. The CDR3 region has the DNA TGTGCCAGCAGCCAAGACCCTACAGGGTTCGGCTCACCCCTCCACTTT. As protein: CASSQDPTGFGSPLHF. The J gene is TRBJ1-6, the V gene TRBV3-1, with a possible D match to TRBD1 (6 bases). Per the germline V gene, CDR1 is LGHDT and CDR2 is YNNKEL (reference sequence). This CDR3 region has 16 residues. V shed 0 bases and J shed 10 bases, with 16 bases lying between them.

This clonotype has a handful of counts. The J gene is TRBJ2-1, the V gene TRBV4-1, with D perhaps TRBD2 (5 bases). The V gene lost 1 base and the J gene lost 2 bases, with 12 bases spanning the gap. Germline-derived CDR1 and CDR2 are MGHRA and YSYEKL. This CDR3 has 16 amino acids. Written as DNA, the CDR3 is TGCGCCAGCAGCCAAGGGCCCGGGGTCCCCTACAATGAGCAGTTCTTC. The encoded protein is CASSQGPGVPYNEQFF.

V usage is TRBV18 and J usage is TRBJ1-5, with a possible D match to TRBD1 (6 bases). V shed 2 bases and J shed 5 bases, with 16 bases lying between them. This CDR3 is built from 16 residues. Germline V lookup: CDR1 KGHSH, CDR2 LQKENI. The CDR3 DNA is TGTGCCAGCTCACCAAGTTACAGGGCAACTGATCAGCCCCAGCATTTT. Translating it yields CASSPSYRATDQPQHF.

This clonotype was detected only a few times. The V and J genes are TRBV6-1 and TRBJ1-3, with D unresolved. The germline gives CDR1 MNHNS, CDR2 SASEGT. This CDR3 comprises 15 residues. Trimming cost V 1 base and J 0 bases, with 7 bases left between them. The CDR3 reads CASSEVGNSGNTIYF. CDR3 coding DNA: TGTGCCAGCAGTGAAGTAGGGAACTCTGGAAACACCATATATTTT.

This clonotype was detected only a few times. The gene calls are TRBV4-1 and TRBJ2-1; 11 bases are shared with TRBD2. The V segment lost 0 bases and the J segment 4 bases; nucleotides outside the gene matches: 5. This CDR3 is built from 17 residues. Germline values: CDR1 MGHRA, CDR2 YSYEKL. CDR3: CASSQDGLAGGYNEQFF. In DNA form, the CDR3 reads TGCGCCAGCAGCCAAGACGGGCTAGCGGGGGGATACAATGAGCAGTTCTTC.

The chain joins TRBV4-1 to TRBJ1-4, with D unclear. V lost 3 bases, J lost 11 bases, and 25 bases lay in between. The CDR3 runs 17 residues. Germline V gives CDR1 MGHRA, CDR2 YSYEKL. The CDR3 DNA reads as TGCGCCAGCAGCCACCCCGGACTCCGACTTCGGGAGACGAAACTGTTTTTT. Residues: CASSHPGLRLRETKLFF.

This clonotype was seen a handful of times. J is TRBJ2-2 and V is TRBV20-1, with unresolved D. V lost 6 bases and J lost 0, with 8 bases in between. CDR1 and CDR2 from the germline V gene are DFQATT and SNEGSKA (reference sequence). This CDR3 has 13 residues. CDR3 region: CSALASNTGELFF. DNA of the CDR3: TGCAGTGCCTTGGCCTCGAACACCGGGGAGCTGTTTTTT.

This clonotype showed up just a few times. One end of the junction fails to match germline, which may point to a read error. The gene calls are TRBV6-2 or TRBV6-3 and TRBJ1-1; D not resolved. This CDR3 region has 11 residues. The V gene's germline CDR1 is MNHEY and CDR2 SVGEGT. The chain's CDR3 is CASSKNAEAFF. CDR3 in DNA: TGTGCCAGCAGTAAGAACGCTGAAGCTTTCTTT.

The chain carries TRBV6-5 and TRBJ1-2; D possibly corresponds to TRBD1 (5 bases). CDR1 MNHEY and CDR2 SVGAGI come from the germline V gene. With 6 bases removed from V and 8 bases from J, the gap between germline ends came to 25 bases. The CDR3 length is 16 residues. The CDR3 DNA reads as TGTGCCAGCAGCTCTCCTAGAAGGGACGCCAAAGGGGGCTACACCTTC. It encodes CASSSPRRDAKGGYTF.

At least ten counts were recorded for this clonotype. The chain combines TRBV7-9 with TRBJ2-7; possibly TRBD1 for D (5 bases). Germline V gene lookup returns CDR1 SEHNR and CDR2 FQNEAQ (reference sequence). This CDR3 comprises 13 residues. V gave up 5 bases and J gave up 3 bases, with 11 bases separating them. CDR3 region: CASSPPQGYEQYV. The CDR3 DNA sequence: TGTGCCAGCAGCCCCCCCCAGGGCTACGAGCAGTACGTC.

This clonotype was found many times. This chain uses TRBV5-1 with TRBJ1-1; D call uncertain. This CDR3 contains 14 residues. V was trimmed by 4 bases and J by 1 base, leaving 11 bases between them. Germline V gives CDR1 SGHRS, CDR2 YFSETQ. CDR3 sequence (DNA): TGCGCCAGCAGCCGAGGAGGGCAGAACACTGAAGCTTTCTTT. Its protein is CASSRGGQNTEAFF.

This clonotype was seen a handful of times. The chain is built from TRBV20-1 and TRBJ2-5, with 13 bases lining up with TRBD2. Germline lookup yields CDR1 DFQATT and CDR2 SNEGSKA (reference sequence). The CDR3 runs to 15 residues. The trim removed 6 bases at V and 3 bases at J, leaving 7 bases unmatched. Here the CDR3 reads CSALTSGGDKETQYF. Written as DNA, the CDR3 is TGCAGTGCCCTTACTAGCGGGGGGGATAAAGAGACCCAGTACTTC.

The chain has TRBV6-5 and TRBJ1-6; 9 nucleotides line up with TRBD1. This CDR3 region has 13 residues. The germline CDR1 and CDR2 sequences are MNHEY and SVGAGI. The V gene end was trimmed by 4 bases and the J gene end by 9 bases; junction bases not matched to a gene: 1. The CDR3 region has the DNA TGTGCCAGCAGTTCACAGGGGGCTTCACCCCTCCACTTT. This sequence encodes CASSSQGASPLHF.

The V call is TRBV10-3, the J call TRBJ2-5; no clear D gene. Germline values: CDR1 ENHRY, CDR2 SYGVKD. Trimming took off 3 bases at V and 2 bases at J, with 7 bases between the two ends. The CDR3 runs to 13 residues. For the CDR3, the DNA is TGTGCCATCAGTGACTCAGAGCAAGAGACCCAGTACTTC. Translating it yields CAISDSEQETQYF.

This chain uses TRBV10-3 with TRBJ2-3, with 7 bases identical to TRBD1. The CDR3 sequence is 16 residues long. Germline assignment: CDR1 ENHRY and CDR2 SYGVKD. Germline trimming cut 9 bases from V and 4 bases from J; bases unmatched to any gene: 16. The CDR3 region is CAINLGDRPGADTQYF. The CDR3 nucleotides are TGTGCCATTAACCTAGGGGACAGACCTGGCGCAGATACGCAGTATTTT.

The chain links TRBV20-1 to TRBJ2-5; D remains unclear. Trimming took 3 bases from V and 5 from J, leaving 7 bases between them. Per the germline V gene, CDR1 is DFQATT and CDR2 is SNEGSKA (reference sequence). The CDR3 contains 11 residues. The CDR3 is CSASVAETQYF. The CDR3 coding sequence is TGCAGTGCTAGTGTTGCCGAGACCCAGTACTTC.

The chain links TRBV6-2 or TRBV6-3 to TRBJ1-1, with TRBD1 matching over 10 bases. The length of the CDR3 is 17 residues. The germline V gene encodes CDR1 MNHEY and CDR2 SVGEGT. The ends lost 2 bases at V and 2 bases at J; junction bases unmatched: 8. This chain's CDR3 is CASSYSTGTGVNTEAFF. CDR3 nucleotides: TGTGCCAGCAGTTACAGTACTGGGACAGGGGTAAACACTGAAGCTTTCTTT.

This chain links TRBV4-2 with TRBJ1-2; D might be TRBD1 (6 bases). The CDR3 covers 14 residues. Per germline, CDR1 LGHNA and CDR2 YNFKEQ. The germline V and J ends were trimmed by 10 bases and 8 bases, with 23 bases remaining between them. The CDR3 DNA sequence: TGTGCCACCAGTCCCGGGGGCCCACCGGGAGGCTACACCTTC. Translated: CATSPGGPPGGYTF.

The gene calls are TRBV20-1 and TRBJ1-2; D not certain. CDR1 and CDR2 (germline): DFQATT, SNEGSKA (reference sequence). The ends were cut back, 3 bases at V and 4 bases at J, with 15 bases in the middle. The CDR3 has 14 residues. CDR3 coding DNA: TGCAGTGCTAGTTATCTCTCAAGCGGCTATGGCTACACCTTC. The encoded protein is CSASYLSSGYGYTF.

The V and J genes are TRBV9 and TRBJ1-6; 7 bases are a match to TRBD1. V trimming: 3 bases; J trimming: 7 bases; junction bases outside the gene matches: 7. The germline gives CDR1 SGDLS, CDR2 YYNGEE. CDR3 size: 15 residues. CDR3 coding DNA: TGTGCCAGCAGCGGACAGGGTACGAGAAATTCACCCCTCCACTTT. The encoded protein is CASSGQGTRNSPLHF.

The chain has TRBV6-6 and TRBJ1-5; D uncertain. Germline V gives CDR1 MNHNY, CDR2 SVGAGI (reference sequence). Trimming left V 4 bases short and J 6 bases short, with 13 bases between. The CDR3 extends over 14 amino acids. In DNA form, the CDR3 reads TGTGCCAGCAGTTTGAGGAGGGAAAGTCAGCCCCAGCATTTT. Translation: CASSLRRESQPQHF.

This clonotype was seen only a few times. The chain couples TRBV7-9 to TRBJ2-5; 8 bases line up with TRBD1. Per germline, CDR1 SEHNR and CDR2 FQNEAQ (reference sequence). V shed 6 bases and J 1 base; nucleotides not matched to a gene: 4. This CDR3 is built from 14 residues. The CDR3 DNA is TGTGCCAGCAGGCGACAGGGGACCCAAGAGACCCAGTACTTC. Amino acids: CASRRQGTQETQYF.

This clonotype was recorded a few times. This chain links TRBV19 with TRBJ2-1; D not certain. The CDR3 loop spans 12 amino acids. CDR1 LNHDA and CDR2 SQIVND come from the germline V gene (reference sequence). V dropped 7 bases and J dropped 9 bases, with 13 bases sitting between them. This CDR3 is CASIGWTSEQFF. DNA of the CDR3: TGTGCCAGTATTGGCTGGACGTCTGAGCAGTTCTTC.

This clonotype appeared many times. This sequence joins TRBV4-2 and TRBJ2-2, with D tentatively TRBD1 (6 bases). CDR3 size: 15 residues. The germline V gene has CDR1 LGHNA and CDR2 YNFKEQ. V lost 2 bases, J lost 7 bases, and 14 bases lay in between. As DNA, the CDR3 is TGTGCCAGCAGCCAAACCACAGGGTTTAGCGGGGAGCTGTTTTTT. It is translated as CASSQTTGFSGELFF.

This clonotype was counted a single time. This chain links TRBV12-3 or TRBV12-4 with TRBJ2-5, with D possibly matching TRBD2 (6 bases). CDR3 length: 14 residues. V lost 6 bases, J lost 5 bases, and 16 bases lay in between. The CDR3 is CASSSSASDETQYF. DNA for the CDR3: TGTGCCAGCAGCTCGTCCGCTAGCGATGAGACCCAGTACTTC.

This clonotype was detected a few times. The chain couples TRBV9 to TRBJ2-3, with D maybe TRBD2 (5 bases). From germline, CDR1 is SGDLS and CDR2 YYNGEE. This CDR3 comprises 15 residues. The V gene lost 0 bases and the J gene lost 3 bases, with 11 bases spanning the gap. The CDR3, as DNA: TGTGCCAGCAGCGTAGCTCTTGAGGGAACAGATACGCAGTATTTT. It codes for CASSVALEGTDTQYF.

The gene calls are TRBV2 and TRBJ2-5; no clear D gene. Trimming stripped 8 bases from V and 2 bases from J, with 24 bases between. CDR1 is SNHLY, CDR2 FYNNEI, per germline. The CDR3 is made up of 17 amino acids. The CDR3 nucleotides are TGTGCCAGCCGATCTCGAGTCCTCTCGTCCCTACAAGAGACCCAGTACTTC. Translating gives CASRSRVLSSLQETQYF.